This T cell receptor (beta chain) appears in the sequencing data of a study of T-cell reconstitution after alpha-beta-depleted transplantation in children. The length of the CDR3 is 14 residues. The V end lost 4 bases, the J end lost 4 bases, and 14 bases lay between the germline ends. Germline V lookup: CDR1 SGHRS, CDR2 YFSETQ. Unique molecular identifiers featured in how the TCRbeta library was prepared. TCRdb re-called the PCR reads through MiXCR, storing one row per CDR3 protein. This table has approximately 350,000 distinct CDR3 sequences, about an eighth appearing once. Only a few counts were recorded for this clonotype.

The clonotype originates from a human donor who donated a stem cell graft to a child with Fanconi anemia. The source material was PBMCs, sampled from the stem cell graft. The chain has TRBV5-1 and TRBJ1-1; a weak D match, TRBD1 (5 bases). This CDR3 reads CASSTFYRSTEAFF. The DNA for the CDR3 is TGCGCCAGCAGCACTTTCTACAGGTCCACTGAAGCTTTCTTT.